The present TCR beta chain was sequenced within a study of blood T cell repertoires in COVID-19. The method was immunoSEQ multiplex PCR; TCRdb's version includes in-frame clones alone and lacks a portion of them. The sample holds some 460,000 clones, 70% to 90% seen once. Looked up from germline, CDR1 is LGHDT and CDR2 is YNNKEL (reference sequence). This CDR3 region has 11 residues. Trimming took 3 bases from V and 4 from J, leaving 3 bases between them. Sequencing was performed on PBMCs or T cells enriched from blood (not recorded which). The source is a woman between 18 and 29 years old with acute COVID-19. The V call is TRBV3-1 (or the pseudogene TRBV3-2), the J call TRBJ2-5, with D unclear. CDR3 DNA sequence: TGTGCCAGCAGCCATAGAGAGACCCAGTACTTC. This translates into CASSHRETQYF.